This TCR beta chain originates from a study of T cell responses to AZD1222 COVID-19 vaccine. Findings of the study overall: There were mostly white British donors and more females than males, and clonal diversity was possibly underestimated.

A remark on this clone: Its antigen is unidentified.

The CDR3 is 14 amino acids. The germline V gene encodes CDR1 MNHNS and CDR2 SASEGT. Trimming cost V 3 bases and J 3 bases; bases outside gene matches: 3. Some clones are missing from TCRdb's copy, which holds only in-frame ones; the method was immunoSEQ multiplex PCR. Among 90,000 to 95,000 clones listed, around 87% were seen once. The chain is built from TRBV6-1 and TRBJ2-7; 9 positions match TRBD1. The sequence was obtained from an adult who received the AZD1222 COVID-19 vaccine. The source was peripheral blood, collected 28 days after the second AZD1222 dose. The CDR3 nucleotides are TGTGCCAGCAGTGACGGGACAGGGTACTACGAGCAGTACTTC. This encodes CASSDGTGYYEQYF.